A single sample gave rise to the 29 T cell receptor beta chains below, sequenced in a study of blood T cell repertoires in COVID-19. The method was immunoSEQ multiplex PCR; TCRdb's version includes in-frame clones alone and lacks a portion of them. The sample has roughly 100,000 clones, around 86% seen once. The sequencing sample was made of peripheral blood. The origin of the receptors is a man aged 50-59 years with acute or convalescent COVID-19.

This chain uses TRBV24-1 with TRBJ2-7; 10 nucleotides align to TRBD2. CDR3 size: 16 residues. The V and J ends lost 3 bases and 0 bases, in that order; junction bases with no gene match: 4. CDR1 and CDR2 (germline): KGHDR, SFDVKD. As DNA, the CDR3 is TGTGCCACCAGTGATCCCGCTAGCGGGGGCTCCTACGAGCAGTACTTC. Its protein is CATSDPASGGSYEQYF.

This clone was counted between two and nine times. The J gene is TRBJ1-6, the V gene TRBV4-1; 10 bases are a match to TRBD1. This CDR3 has 16 amino acids. Germline-derived CDR1 and CDR2 are MGHRA and YSYEKL. Losses at the gene ends were 4 bases for V and 6 bases for J; bases not matched to a gene: 6. The CDR3, as DNA: TGCGCCAGCAGCCGGGGACAGGGGCTTACTAATTCACCCCTCCACTTT. Translated, it gives CASSRGQGLTNSPLHF.

The J gene is TRBJ2-1, the V gene TRBV3-1 (or the pseudogene TRBV3-2); D is possibly TRBD1 (5 bases). The germline V gene encodes CDR1 LGHDT and CDR2 YNNKEL (reference sequence). The CDR3 is 13 residues long. Trimming pared 1 base from V and 6 bases from J, leaving 7 bases between. CDR3 sequence: CASSQAGPNEQFF. In DNA form, the CDR3 reads TGTGCCAGCAGCCAAGCAGGGCCCAATGAGCAGTTCTTC.

This clone was detected only once. The chain carries TRBV2 and TRBJ2-2; D unresolved. Between the trimmed V and J ends, which lost 4 bases and 0 bases, there was a span of 9 bases. There are 15 residues in the CDR3. Germline lookup yields CDR1 SNHLY and CDR2 FYNNEI. The CDR3 sequence: CASSGLVANTGELFF. For the CDR3, the DNA is TGTGCCAGCAGTGGGCTAGTCGCGAACACCGGGGAGCTGTTTTTT. Looking up the rest from reference TRBV2 and TRBJ2-2 gives the full variable domain: EPEVTQTPSHQVTQMGQEVILRCVPISNHLYFYWYRQILGQKVEFLVSFYNNEISEKSEIFDDQFSVERPDGSNFTLKIRSTKLEDSAMYFCASSGLVANTGELFFGEGSRLTVL.

This sequence joins TRBV6-2 or TRBV6-3 and TRBJ2-1; 11 bases are a match to TRBD2. V was pared by 5 bases and J by 7 bases, with 4 bases of the junction left unmatched. Germline assignment: CDR1 MNHEY and CDR2 SVGEGT. This CDR3 spans 14 amino acids. The CDR3 sequence is CASSLAGGWNEQFF. The CDR3 region has the DNA TGTGCCAGCAGTCTAGCGGGGGGTTGGAATGAGCAGTTCTTC.

The chain is built from TRBV6-6 and TRBJ2-2; D gene ambiguous. In germline, CDR1 is MNHNY, CDR2 SVGAGI (reference sequence). With 6 bases removed from V and 2 bases from J, the gap between germline ends came to 10 bases. There are 14 residues in the CDR3. The CDR3 region is CASRQVINTGELFF. Here the CDR3 DNA reads TGTGCCAGCAGGCAGGTTATTAACACCGGGGAGCTGTTTTTT.

A remark on this clone: Other DNA sequences in the same sample also yield this CDR3. The gene calls are TRBV19 and TRBJ1-6, with 8 bases that match TRBD1. The CDR3 has 14 residues. With V trimmed by 10 bases and J by 8 bases, 10 bases remained unmatched. Germline V lookup: CDR1 LNHDA, CDR2 SQIVND (reference sequence). Here the CDR3 reads CATHRTGRDSPLHF. The CDR3 DNA follows: TGTGCCACCCACAGGACAGGGCGGGATTCACCCCTCCACTTT.

This clone turned up a few times. This rearrangement joins TRBV6-6 to TRBJ1-5; 7 bases line up with TRBD1. The CDR3 covers 19 residues. J gave up 3 bases and V 5 bases, and 19 bases lay outside the gene matches. Germline assignment: CDR1 MNHNY and CDR2 SVGAGI (reference sequence). The CDR3 region has the DNA TGTGCCAGCAGTCATCGGCGTGGGACAGCAAAGCCCTCCAATCAGCCCCAGCATTTT. Residues: CASSHRRGTAKPSNQPQHF.

The chain is built from TRBV7-6 and TRBJ1-4, with D hard to call. Germline V gives CDR1 SGHVS, CDR2 FNYEAQ. V lost 5 bases, J lost 6 bases, and 19 bases lay in between. This CDR3 has 16 amino acids. The CDR3 DNA follows: TGTGCCAGCAGCCCTTTCTCGGGTAGGATGGATGAAAAACTGTTTTTT. As protein: CASSPFSGRMDEKLFF.

The chain carries TRBV6-5 and TRBJ1-1, with D possibly being TRBD1 (5 bases). The CDR3 totals 15 residues. With 2 bases removed from V and 1 base from J, the gap between germline ends came to 11 bases. In germline, CDR1 is MNHEY, CDR2 SVGAGI. CDR3 residues: CASSYGSTENTEAFF. Written as DNA, the CDR3 is TGTGCCAGCAGTTACGGATCGACAGAGAACACTGAAGCTTTCTTT.

This clone was observed a single time. For the CDR3, the DNA is TGTGCCAGCAGTCGGGACACCCGTATGGCCGAGCAGTACTTC. It encodes CASSRDTRMAEQYF. The V call is TRBV25-1, the J call TRBJ2-7; a weak D match, TRBD1 (6 bases). Germline lookup yields CDR1 MGHDK and CDR2 SYGVNS. The V gene lost 5 bases and the J gene lost 6 bases, with 17 bases spanning the gap. The CDR3 is 14 amino acids.

The chain employs TRBV10-3 and TRBJ2-1; unclear D gene. This CDR3 is 13 amino acids long. Germline V gives CDR1 ENHRY, CDR2 SYGVKD. V lost 4 bases to trimming and J lost 6 bases, with 10 bases between them. The CDR3 nucleotides are TGTGCCATCAGTGCGGTCTCGAGCAATGAGCAGTTCTTC. Translation gives CAISAVSSNEQFF.

The CDR3 bases are TGTGCCACCAGTGTCGGGACTAGGAGCACAGATACGCAGTATTTT. Protein: CATSVGTRSTDTQYF. The V call is TRBV24-1, the J call TRBJ2-3, with TRBD2 identical over 8 bases. Germline V gene data show CDR1 as KGHDR and CDR2 as SFDVKD. This CDR3 has 15 residues. With 5 bases clipped from V and 0 bases from J, the junction kept 3 bases outside the gene matches.

The V and J genes are TRBV14 and TRBJ2-1; D may be TRBD1 (6 bases). The germline V gene has CDR1 SGHDN and CDR2 FVKESK. This CDR3 spans 16 amino acids. Trimming took 2 bases from V and 0 from J, leaving 11 bases between them. CDR3 loop: CASSQPGDPSYNEQFF. CDR3 sequence (DNA): TGTGCCAGCAGCCAACCAGGGGATCCCTCCTACAATGAGCAGTTCTTC. Drawing the rest from reference TRBV14 and TRBJ2-1, the complete variable domain is EAGVTQFPSHSVIEKGQTVTLRCDPISGHDNLYWYRRVMGKEIKFLLHFVKESKQDESGMPNNRFLAERTGGTYSTLKVQPAELEDSGVYFCASSQPGDPSYNEQFFGPGTRLTVL.

The chain links TRBV12-5 to TRBJ1-6; 9 nucleotides align to TRBD1. The CDR3 runs to 16 residues. The germline V gene encodes CDR1 LGHNT and CDR2 FRNRAP. V dropped 2 bases and J dropped 6; count of bases not matched to a gene: 5. CDR3 DNA sequence: TGTGCTAGTGGTTTGACAGGGGGCGGCCGTAATTCACCCCTCCACTTT. Amino acids: CASGLTGGGRNSPLHF.

CDR3 bases: TGTGCCAGCAGCCCGACAGTGAACACTGAAGCTTTCTTT. It translates to CASSPTVNTEAFF. The chain couples TRBV7-9 to TRBJ1-1; possibly TRBD1 for D (5 bases). The V end lost 5 bases, the J end lost 0 bases, and 7 bases lay between the germline ends. Germline values: CDR1 SEHNR, CDR2 FQNEAQ (reference sequence). The CDR3 runs 13 residues.

The chain carries TRBV11-2 and TRBJ2-1; 8 positions match TRBD1. Germline assignment: CDR1 SGHAT and CDR2 FQNNGV. After removal of 0 bases from V and 8 bases from J, the junction contained 3 bases not matched to a gene. The CDR3 totals 14 residues. CDR3 sequence: CASSLDAGGHEQFF. The CDR3 nucleotides read TGTGCCAGCAGCTTAGATGCAGGGGGCCATGAGCAGTTCTTC.

CDR3 sequence: CASSYEPYLWANVLTF. The CDR3 DNA is TGTGCCAGCAGTTATGAGCCTTATCTCTGGGCCAACGTCCTGACTTTC. The rearrangement uses TRBV6-5 and TRBJ2-6; no definite D call. This CDR3 region has 16 residues. Germline CDR1 and CDR2: MNHEY and SVGAGI. Trimming cost V 3 bases and J 5 bases, with 14 bases left between them.

The rearrangement joins TRBV4-1 to TRBJ1-6; TRBD1 agrees at 11 bases. In germline, CDR1 is MGHRA, CDR2 YSYEKL. V was pared by 0 bases and J by 1 base, with 5 bases of the junction left unmatched. The CDR3 spans 19 residues. CDR3 sequence reads: CASSQDGDRGSSYNSPLHF. Written as DNA, the CDR3 is TGCGCCAGCAGCCAAGATGGGGACAGGGGGTCGTCCTATAATTCACCCCTCCACTTT.

The chain uses TRBV5-6 and TRBJ1-3; TRBD1 matches at 10 bases. The germline CDR1 and CDR2 sequences are SGHDT and YYEEEE. The J segment lost 4 bases and the V segment lost 3 bases, leaving 4 bases of the junction unmatched. There are 15 residues in the CDR3. The DNA for the CDR3 is TGTGCCAGCAGCTCGGGACAGGGGAGAGGAAACACCATATATTTT. Its protein product is CASSSGQGRGNTIYF.

This chain connects TRBV6-4 to TRBJ2-1, with D tentatively TRBD2 (7 bases). Deletions cut 5 bases from V and 7 bases from J, with 12 bases between. CDR1 and CDR2 from the germline V gene are MRHNA and SNTAGT. The CDR3 is 13 amino acids. The CDR3 DNA is TGTGCCAGCAGTCGGACTAGGGGGAATGAGCAGTTCTTC. Protein product: CASSRTRGNEQFF.

CDR3 sequence reads: CASGGTDGKADTQYF. The CDR3, as DNA: TGTGCCAGCGGGGGGACAGACGGGAAGGCAGATACGCAGTATTTT. The V gene is TRBV9, the J gene TRBJ2-3; D is possibly TRBD1 (7 bases). The CDR3 has 15 amino acids. Germline CDR1 is SGDLS and CDR2 is YYNGEE. The V and J ends lost 7 bases and 4 bases respectively, with 19 bases between them.

The chain employs TRBV7-2 and TRBJ2-7; 10 nucleotides align to TRBD2. Germline loops: CDR1 SGHTA, CDR2 FQGNSA. The CDR3 contains 15 residues. V dropped 1 base and J dropped 3; count of bases not matched to a gene: 3. The DNA of the CDR3 is TGTGCCAGCAGCTTAGAACTAGCGGGGTTCTACGAGCAGTACTTC. Residues: CASSLELAGFYEQYF.

The gene calls are TRBV19 and TRBJ2-1, with 9 positions matching TRBD2. This CDR3 is 16 amino acids long. Germline V gives CDR1 LNHDA, CDR2 SQIVND (reference sequence). Losses at the gene ends were 5 bases for V and 9 bases for J; bases not matched to a gene: 14. The CDR3 is CASSWASGGLRGEQFF. Here the CDR3 DNA reads TGTGCCAGTAGTTGGGCCAGCGGGGGGCTTAGGGGTGAGCAGTTCTTC.

The J gene is TRBJ2-5, the V gene TRBV7-9; 13 positions match TRBD2. Unmatched junction bases numbered 3, after V lost 3 bases and J lost 5 bases. The germline V gene encodes CDR1 SEHNR and CDR2 FQNEAQ (reference sequence). The CDR3 has 15 residues. CDR3 sequence: CASSFGTSGIETQYF. The CDR3 nucleotides read TGTGCCAGCAGCTTTGGGACTAGCGGGATCGAGACCCAGTACTTC.

The V gene is TRBV10-3, the J gene TRBJ1-1; 10 positions match TRBD1. This CDR3 has 15 amino acids. The germline CDR1 and CDR2 sequences are ENHRY and SYGVKD. Trimming removed 3 bases from V and 5 bases from J; junction bases left unmatched: 6. CDR3 protein: CAISEMGQGFTEAFF. The CDR3 coding sequence is TGTGCCATCAGTGAAATGGGACAGGGGTTTACTGAAGCTTTCTTT.

The chain joins TRBV28 to TRBJ2-7, with D tentatively TRBD1 (5 bases). V gave up 6 bases and J gave up 0 bases, with 15 bases separating them. CDR1 is MDHEN, CDR2 SYDVKM, per germline. The CDR3 runs to 15 residues. The CDR3 nucleotides read TGTGCCAGCAGCCTTGACAGCGCGTTCTCCTACGAGCAGTACTTC. It translates to CASSLDSAFSYEQYF.

This sequence joins TRBV7-3 and TRBJ2-1, with 7 bases identical to TRBD2. The CDR3 runs to 16 residues. Germline assignment: CDR1 SGHTA and CDR2 FQGTGA. J lost 0 bases, V lost 3 bases, and 5 bases had no gene match. CDR3 region: CASSFNGGSSYNEQFF. CDR3 sequence (DNA): TGTGCCAGCAGCTTTAACGGCGGGAGCTCCTACAATGAGCAGTTCTTC.

The V and J genes are TRBV28 and TRBJ1-3, with D perhaps matching TRBD1 (5 bases). CDR1 MDHEN and CDR2 SYDVKM come from the germline V gene. This CDR3 has 15 residues. The germline V and J ends were trimmed by 7 bases and 2 bases, with 15 bases remaining between them. In DNA, the CDR3 is TGTGCCAGCACCTGGGGGGGGAGGGCTGGAAACACCATATATTTT. This sequence encodes CASTWGGRAGNTIYF.